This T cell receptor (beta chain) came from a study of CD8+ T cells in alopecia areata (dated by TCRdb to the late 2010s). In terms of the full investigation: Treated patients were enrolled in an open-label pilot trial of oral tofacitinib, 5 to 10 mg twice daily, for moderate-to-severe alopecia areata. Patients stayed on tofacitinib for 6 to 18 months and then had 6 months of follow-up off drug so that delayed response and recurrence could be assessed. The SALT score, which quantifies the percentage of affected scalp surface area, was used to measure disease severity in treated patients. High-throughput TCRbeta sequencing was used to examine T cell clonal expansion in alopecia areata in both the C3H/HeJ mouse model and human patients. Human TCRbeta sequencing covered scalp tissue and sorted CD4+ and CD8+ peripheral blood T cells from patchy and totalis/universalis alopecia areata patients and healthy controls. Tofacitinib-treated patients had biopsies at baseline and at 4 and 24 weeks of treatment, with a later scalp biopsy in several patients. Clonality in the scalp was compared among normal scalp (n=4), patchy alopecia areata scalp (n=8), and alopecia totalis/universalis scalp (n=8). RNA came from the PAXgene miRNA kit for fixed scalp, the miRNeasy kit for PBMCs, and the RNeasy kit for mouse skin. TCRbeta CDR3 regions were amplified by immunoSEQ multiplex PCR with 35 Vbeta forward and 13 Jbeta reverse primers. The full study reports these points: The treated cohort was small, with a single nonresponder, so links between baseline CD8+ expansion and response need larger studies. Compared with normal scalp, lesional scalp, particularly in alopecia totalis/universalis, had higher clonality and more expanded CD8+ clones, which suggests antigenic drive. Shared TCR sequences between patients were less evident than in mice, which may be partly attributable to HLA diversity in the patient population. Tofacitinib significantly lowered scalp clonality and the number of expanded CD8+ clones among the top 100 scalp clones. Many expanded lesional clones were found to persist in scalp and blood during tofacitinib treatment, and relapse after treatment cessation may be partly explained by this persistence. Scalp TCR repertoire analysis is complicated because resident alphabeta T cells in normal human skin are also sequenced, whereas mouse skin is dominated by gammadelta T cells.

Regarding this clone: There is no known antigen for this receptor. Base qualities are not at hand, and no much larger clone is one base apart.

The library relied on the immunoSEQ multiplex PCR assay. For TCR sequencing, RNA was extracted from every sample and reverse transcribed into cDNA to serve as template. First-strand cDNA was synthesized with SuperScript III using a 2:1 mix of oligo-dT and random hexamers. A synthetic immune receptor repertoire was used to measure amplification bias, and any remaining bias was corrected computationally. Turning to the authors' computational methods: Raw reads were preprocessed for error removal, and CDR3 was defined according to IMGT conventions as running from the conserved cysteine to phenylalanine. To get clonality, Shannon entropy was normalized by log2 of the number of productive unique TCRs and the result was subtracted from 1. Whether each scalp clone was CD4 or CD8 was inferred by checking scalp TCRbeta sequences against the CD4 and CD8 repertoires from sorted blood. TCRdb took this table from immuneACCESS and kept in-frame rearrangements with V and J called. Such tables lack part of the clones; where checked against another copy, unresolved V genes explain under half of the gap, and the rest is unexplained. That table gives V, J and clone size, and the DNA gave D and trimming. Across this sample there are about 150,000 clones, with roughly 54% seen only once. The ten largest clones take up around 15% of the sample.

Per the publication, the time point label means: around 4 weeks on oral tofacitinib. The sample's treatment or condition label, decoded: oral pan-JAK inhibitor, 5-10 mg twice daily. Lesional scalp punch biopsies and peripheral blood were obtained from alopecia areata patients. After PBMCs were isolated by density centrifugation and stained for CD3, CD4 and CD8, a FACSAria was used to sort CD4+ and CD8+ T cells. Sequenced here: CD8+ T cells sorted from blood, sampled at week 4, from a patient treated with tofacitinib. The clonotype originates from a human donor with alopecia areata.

The CDR3 reads CASSPERNSNQPQHF. Read as DNA, the sequence is TGTGCCAGCAGCCCGGAGAGAAATAGCAATCAGCCCCAGCATTTT. Rearrangement joined TRBV4-2 to TRBJ1-5; the D segment cannot be called with confidence. CDR1 and CDR2 are read off the germline V gene as LGHNA and YNFKEQ. V is shortened by 4 bases, J by 0 bases, and the region joining them spans 10 bases. The CDR3 numbers 15 residues from cysteine through phenylalanine. Only the CDR3 DNA stays, 45 bases, in frame from base 1.